The 14 T cell receptor beta chains below all came from one sample that was sequenced in a study of T cell repertoires in cytomegalovirus infection. No antigen is known for these receptors. Using its own MiXCR run on the reads, TCRdb lists one record per CDR3 protein. The sample has around 340,000 distinct CDR3 sequences; 25% to 30% are singletons. Sequencing used cultured PBMCs, obtained from culture after CMV antigen stimulation. The receptors shown here come from a human donor in good health (CMV status not recorded). Some clones in this sample may be carry-over from other donors' samples.

The gene calls are TRBV12-3 or TRBV12-4 and TRBJ2-1, with 14 bases lining up with TRBD2. The CDR3 extends over 16 amino acids. The V and J ends lost 5 bases and 7 bases, in that order; junction bases with no gene match: 7. This CDR3 reads CASSEPGLAGGNEQFF. The CDR3 DNA reads TGTGCCAGCAGTGAACCCGGACTAGCGGGAGGTAATGAGCAGTTCTTC.

The chain is built from TRBV12-3 or TRBV12-4 and TRBJ1-1; 10 bases align to TRBD1. V was pared by 5 bases and J by 10 bases, with 1 base of the junction left unmatched. The CDR3 is made up of 11 amino acids. In nucleotides, the CDR3 is TGTGCCAGCAGTGGGGACAGGGGAGCTTTCTTT. Amino acid sequence: CASSGDRGAFF.

The chain carries TRBV7-8 and TRBJ2-1; 7 nucleotides match TRBD1. Trimming cost V 3 bases and J 1 base; bases outside gene matches: 9. The length of the CDR3 is 17 residues. The V gene's germline CDR1 is SGHVS and CDR2 FQNEAQ. The CDR3 loop reads CASSFIQGRGSYNEQFF. The CDR3 bases are TGTGCCAGCAGCTTTATACAGGGCAGGGGGTCCTACAATGAGCAGTTCTTC.

The chain links TRBV6-1 to TRBJ1-2, with TRBD1 identical over 7 bases. V lost 6 bases to trimming and J lost 6 bases; unmatched junction nucleotides: 7. Looked up from germline, CDR1 is MNHNS and CDR2 is SASEGT. There are 13 residues in the CDR3. DNA of the CDR3: TGTGCCAGCAGACCCCCTACAGGGGATGGCTACACCTTC. Translating gives CASRPPTGDGYTF.

V usage is TRBV19 and J usage is TRBJ2-2; no clear D gene. The CDR3 length is 14 residues. The V end was cut by 6 bases, the J end by 0 bases, with 8 bases between. Germline CDR1 LNHDA, CDR2 SQIVND (reference sequence). CDR3 in amino acids: CASRRQTNTGELFF. CDR3 DNA: TGTGCCAGTAGAAGGCAGACGAACACCGGGGAGCTGTTTTTT.

V usage is TRBV19 and J usage is TRBJ1-5; a weak D match, TRBD1 (6 bases). Germline V gene data show CDR1 as LNHDA and CDR2 as SQIVND (reference sequence). This CDR3 region has 15 residues. Trimming took off 4 bases at V and 7 bases at J, with 17 bases between the two ends. The CDR3 nucleotides read TGTGCCAGTAGTAGGGGGGAAGGGGGGGTCCAGCCCCAGCATTTT. Translated, it gives CASSRGEGGVQPQHF.

The gene calls are TRBV6-1 and TRBJ1-1; perhaps TRBD1 as D (6 bases). Per the germline V gene, CDR1 is MNHNS and CDR2 is SASEGT. V gave up 2 bases and J gave up 5 bases, with 9 bases separating them. The CDR3 length is 13 residues. The CDR3 DNA follows: TGTGCCAGCAGTGAAAGTCAGGGGACTGAAGCTTTCTTT. Residues: CASSESQGTEAFF.

The chain couples TRBV2 to TRBJ2-2, with a tentative D call TRBD2 (6 bases). The germline V and J ends were trimmed by 4 bases and 4 bases, with 13 bases remaining between them. This CDR3 is 15 amino acids long. Germline V gene lookup returns CDR1 SNHLY and CDR2 FYNNEI. The CDR3 sequence is CASSVGRGFTGELFF. DNA of the CDR3: TGTGCCAGCAGTGTCGGGAGAGGGTTCACCGGGGAGCTGTTTTTT.

The rearrangement links TRBV7-9 to TRBJ2-3; the match to TRBD1 covers 7 bases. The length of the CDR3 is 16 residues. From germline, CDR1 is SEHNR and CDR2 FQNEAQ (reference sequence). J lost 2 bases, V lost 4 bases, and 9 bases had no gene match. The DNA of the CDR3 is TGTGCCAGCAGCTCAGGACAGACAGGGAACACAGATACGCAGTATTTT. Its translation is CASSSGQTGNTDTQYF.

This clonotype was seen many times. The chain couples TRBV15 to TRBJ1-2, with D uncertain. Germline CDR1 reads LNHNV; CDR2 reads YYDKDF (reference sequence). Trimming removed 6 bases from V and 5 bases from J, with 10 bases in between. The CDR3 runs to 12 residues. CDR3 sequence reads: CATSLDGYGYTF. The CDR3 bases are TGTGCCACCAGTTTAGATGGGTATGGCTACACCTTC.

This clonotype occurred a few times. The V gene is TRBV19, the J gene TRBJ1-5; TRBD1 is a possible D gene (5 bases). The CDR3 covers 13 residues. V gave up 5 bases and J gave up 6 bases, with 11 bases separating them. Germline values: CDR1 LNHDA, CDR2 SQIVND (reference sequence). The DNA of the CDR3 is TGTGCCAGTAGTGGGACGACTGGTCAGCCCCAGCATTTT. Protein product: CASSGTTGQPQHF.

This clonotype was picked up a small number of times. V usage is TRBV6-1 and J usage is TRBJ2-4; D perhaps matches TRBD2 (5 bases). CDR1 is MNHNS, CDR2 SASEGT, per germline. There are 15 residues in the CDR3. V was shortened by 1 base and J by 2 bases, with 9 bases between the two germline ends. The CDR3 protein is CASSEGRGTKNIQYF. Written as DNA, the CDR3 is TGTGCCAGCAGTGAAGGGAGAGGGACCAAAAACATTCAGTACTTC.

The chain is built from TRBV28 and TRBJ1-1; D not certain. The CDR3 is 13 residues long. Germline CDR1 and CDR2: MDHEN and SYDVKM. V was trimmed by 2 bases and J by 4 bases, leaving 8 bases between them. The CDR3 region has the DNA TGTGCCAGCAGTTTAGCGGGGAGCACTGAAGCTTTCTTT. Translating gives CASSLAGSTEAFF.

V gene TRBV29-1 combines with J gene TRBJ1-2; D ambiguous. The ends were cut back, 5 bases at V and 4 bases at J, with 8 bases in the middle. CDR3 length: 11 residues. Germline CDR1 SQVTM, CDR2 ANQGSEA. In nucleotides, the CDR3 is TGCAGCGTTAGACGGCTCTATGGCTACACCTTC. It specifies CSVRRLYGYTF.